This T cell receptor (beta chain) was sequenced in a study of spatial heterogeneity in lung cancer (dated by TCRdb to 2018 to 2020). Describing the broader study: Beta-chain transcripts were consistently detected in greater numbers than alpha-chain transcripts, which likely reflects a higher abundance of beta-chain transcripts. In tumor regions, TCR transcript counts showed a strong correlation with a T cell transcriptional module score from matched bulk RNA-seq. Both alpha and beta chains were TCR-sequenced in around 230 tumor regions, approximately 67 matched nontumor lung samples and 45 to 60 PBMC samples obtained at surgery. TCR repertoire features were related to nonsynonymous mutation counts determined by whole-exome sequencing of tumor tissue. In non-small cell lung cancer, the study made a quantitative comparison of TCR alpha and beta repertoires among multiple tumor regions, matched nontumor lung and blood. In the raw uncorrected reads, each unique combination of TCR and UMI appeared on average more than ten times.

This clonotype was counted at least ten times. Its target antigen remains unknown. The input lacks base qualities; no much larger clone sits a single base away. Per the publication, the time point label means: sample taken at primary tumor resection. The donors were about 71 patients from the lung TRACERx cohort who had early-stage, untreated non-small cell lung cancer. For TCR sequencing, whole RNA was extracted from tumor and nontumor lung tissue, or from cryopreserved PBMC samples, and no cell sorting was done. Only patients for whom sufficient RNA was available from at least two tumor regions were selected for TCR sequencing. A lung pathologist reviewed the tumor and adjacent nontumor lung specimens before the specimens were selected. The protocol used for the library was 5' RACE. Instrument used: NextSeq 500. In the TCR library protocol, a unique molecular identifier was attached to each TCR cDNA molecule so that PCR and sequencing errors could be corrected. In the original analysis: TCR identification, UMI-based error correction and CDR3 extraction were performed with Decombinator tools. TCRs above a frequency of 2 per 1,000, corresponding to the top 1% of the tumor frequency distribution, were defined as expanded. Expanded tumor TCRs were classed as regional if statistically deemed absent (corrected P<0.05) from at least one tumor region, otherwise ubiquitous. Rényi diversity was computed with the R vegan package after subsampling each repertoire 100 times to 5,000 TCRs. CDR3 similarity networks were constructed using string-kernel similarity of amino acid triplets, with links drawn between CDR3s whose pairwise similarity was above 0.82. TCRdb handled the public reads itself, with Q25 trimming in fastp and clone calling in MiXCR, and kept productive beta chains. Every distinct CDR3 protein forms one entry, paired with its most common genes and DNA. These V and J calls derive from TCRdb rather than the authors' analysis. This sample is represented by 25,000 to 30,000 distinct CDR3 sequences; more than 5.5% of them were singletons. Together, the top ten hold around 25% of the sample.

What the study reported, not specific to this receptor: TCR-seq coverage of tumor T cells was estimated at only around 7% for alpha chains and 13% for beta chains. Confirming at a functional level the hypothesis that regional TCRs recognize regional mutations was considered to require additional single-cell paired TCR alpha and beta sequencing. A correlation was observed between the number of expanded intratumoral alpha and beta TCRs and the tumor nonsynonymous mutation count. Counts of ubiquitous and regional expanded TCRs correlated with counts of ubiquitous and regional nonsynonymous mutations, respectively.

The TCR sequence derives from a male donor with early-stage non-small cell lung cancer. The specimen was lung tumor tissue, collected at surgery.

CDR3 sequence: CASSLQGAAYNEQFF. The nucleotide sequence is TGTGCCAGCAGCTTACAGGGGGCGGCTTACAATGAGCAGTTCTTC. This chain joins TRBV7-2 to TRBJ2-1; 8 bases in between match TRBD1. Here V drops 2 bases and J drops 4 bases, and the junction holds 4 bases not matched to any gene. In the germline V gene, CDR1 corresponds to SGHTA and CDR2 to FQGNSA. The CDR3 goes from the cysteine to the phenylalanine over 15 residues. Only the CDR3 part of the read is kept: 45 bases, read in frame from the first base. The CDR3 plus the reference TRBV7-2 and TRBJ2-1 genes for the other parts give the full variable domain: GAGVSQSPSNKVTEKGKDVELRCDPISGHTALYWYRQSLGQGLEFLIYFQGNSAPDKSGLPSDRFSAERTGGSVSTLTIQRTQQEDSAVYLCASSLQGAAYNEQFFGPGTRLTVL.